This TCR beta chain was found in a study of blood T cell repertoires in COVID-19. The overall study: T cells, B-cell-depleted T cells, or PBMCs provided the cDNA or gDNA that served as material.

Germline V CDR1 and CDR2: SGDLS, YYNGEE. V lost 4 bases, J lost 4 bases, and 11 bases stayed unmatched. The length of the CDR3 is 16 residues. The assay was immunoSEQ multiplex PCR, and TCRdb's table has in-frame clones only and misses some. The sample has more than 150,000 clones; more than 85% are singletons. The chain uses TRBV9 and TRBJ2-3, with 8 bases lining up with TRBD1. Sequencing input: peripheral blood. The TCR was taken from a man in his sixties or seventies with active or convalescent COVID-19. CDR3 amino acids: CASSFGQGSFSDTQYF. CDR3 coding DNA: TGTGCCAGCAGCTTCGGACAGGGATCTTTTTCAGATACGCAGTATTTT.